One and the same sample provided the 8 T cell receptor beta chains below, sequenced in a study of Ad26.COV2.S vaccination and SARS-CoV-2 variants. Clones were sequenced by immunoSEQ multiplex PCR, and TCRdb holds only the in-frame ones, with some missing. This table holds some 390,000 clones, 88% found once. Regarding treatment: around 19 received Ad26.COV2.S at low or high dose, single or two shots; about 5 received placebo; per-sample allocation not given. Each sample was drawn 63 days after the first injection (of vaccine or placebo). This sample comprised peripheral blood, obtained in a trial of Ad26.COV2.S vaccine versus placebo. These TCRs come from a person between 18 and 65 years old who received the Ad26.COV2.S COVID-19 vaccine or a placebo.

V and J are TRBV7-9 and TRBJ1-2; 7 bases are a match to TRBD1. With 1 base clipped from V and 5 bases from J, the junction kept 16 bases outside the gene matches. There are 18 residues in the CDR3. The V gene's germline CDR1 is SEHNR and CDR2 FQNEAQ (reference sequence). The CDR3 DNA reads TGTGCCAGCAGCTTAGTGATTCTGAGACAGGGATTCGGGTATGGCTACACCTTC. This translates into CASSLVILRQGFGYGYTF.

The gene calls are TRBV4-3 and TRBJ2-5, with 10 bases aligning to TRBD2. This CDR3 has 15 amino acids. The germline V gene encodes CDR1 LGHNA and CDR2 YSLEER. The V gene end was trimmed by 6 bases and the J gene end by 5 bases; junction bases not matched to a gene: 9. Here the CDR3 DNA reads TGCGCCAGCAGTCTGGATAGCGGGGGGCGGGAGACCCAGTACTTC. As protein: CASSLDSGGRETQYF.

The rearrangement joins TRBV5-1 to TRBJ2-7, with a weak D call TRBD1 (6 bases). The V end was cut by 4 bases, the J end by 0 bases, with 8 bases between. Germline CDR1 and CDR2: SGHRS and YFSETQ. CDR3 length: 13 residues. The CDR3 coding sequence is TGCGCCAGCAGCCAGGACAGCTCCTACGAGCAGTACTTC. Translating gives CASSQDSSYEQYF.

This clone was seen a few times. The genes are TRBV4-1 and TRBJ2-5, with 7 bases that match TRBD1. The junction had 12 bases not matched to a gene; V was cut back by 3 bases and J by 5 bases. Germline-derived CDR1 and CDR2 are MGHRA and YSYEKL. The CDR3 covers 16 residues. CDR3 coding DNA: TGCGCCAGCAGCCAGAGAACAGGGGTCGAAGGGGAGACCCAGTACTTC. Residues: CASSQRTGVEGETQYF.

The gene calls are TRBV15 and TRBJ1-5, with 9 bases aligning to TRBD1. Germline V gene lookup returns CDR1 LNHNV and CDR2 YYDKDF (reference sequence). Germline trimming cut 5 bases from V and 1 base from J; bases unmatched to any gene: 3. The CDR3 is 15 residues long. Here the CDR3 DNA reads TGTGCCACCAGCTCGGACAGGGGAAGCAATCAGCCCCAGCATTTT. This codes for CATSSDRGSNQPQHF.

The CDR3 bases are TGTGCCAGCAGTTCGGGGGGAGGGATTAACTATGGCTACACCTTC. Residues: CASSSGGGINYGYTF. V and J are TRBV5-4 and TRBJ1-2, with a tentative D call TRBD1 (5 bases). In germline, CDR1 is SGHNT, CDR2 YYREEE (reference sequence). The CDR3 covers 15 residues. The V gene lost 5 bases and the J gene lost 1 base, with 15 bases spanning the gap. Complete variable domain (other parts from reference TRBV5-4 and TRBJ1-2): ETGVTQSPTHLIKTRGQQVTLRCSSQSGHNTVSWYQQALGQGPQFIFQYYREEENGRGNFPPRFSGLQFPNYSSELNVNALELDDSALYLCASSSGGGINYGYTFGSGTRLTVV.

The rearrangement uses TRBV5-6 and TRBJ1-1; D uncertain. The CDR3 totals 14 residues. Looked up from germline, CDR1 is SGHDT and CDR2 is YYEEEE. Between the trimmed V and J ends, which lost 4 bases and 5 bases, there was a span of 15 bases. CDR3 DNA sequence: TGTGCCAGCAGCCCTCGGATAGGGCGAACTGAAGCTTTCTTT. Translated: CASSPRIGRTEAFF.

This chain connects TRBV3-1 (or the pseudogene TRBV3-2) to TRBJ1-2, with no clear D. V was pared by 1 base and J by 4 bases, with 7 bases between. This CDR3 is 13 amino acids long. From germline, CDR1 is LGHDT and CDR2 YNNKEL (reference sequence). The CDR3 coding sequence is TGTGCCAGCAGCCAAGGGTCGGGCTATGGCTACACCTTC. It specifies CASSQGSGYGYTF.